This T cell receptor beta chain comes out of a study of T cell repertoires in cytomegalovirus infection. Study-level findings and limits: HLA-C-restricted CMV clonotypes gave the most frequent clonotype in two of eight donors.

TCRdb re-called the reads with MiXCR, one entry per CDR3 protein. The data contain some 480,000 distinct CDR3 sequences, roughly a third of them singletons. This clonotype was seen a handful of times. The antigen remains undetermined. V was pared by 2 bases and J by 4 bases, with 10 bases of the junction left unmatched. Germline V CDR1 and CDR2: LNHDA, SQIVND (reference sequence). The CDR3 sequence is 18 residues long. The genes are TRBV19 and TRBJ2-7; 14 positions match TRBD2. The receptor was isolated from a human donor in good health (CMV status not recorded). Some clones in this sample may be carry-over from other donors' samples. Sequences were derived from cultured PBMCs, sampled from culture after CMV antigen stimulation. The CDR3 protein is CASSIFGGRTSGRYEQYF. In DNA form, the CDR3 reads TGTGCCAGTAGTATATTTGGAGGACGGACTAGCGGGAGGTACGAGCAGTACTTC.